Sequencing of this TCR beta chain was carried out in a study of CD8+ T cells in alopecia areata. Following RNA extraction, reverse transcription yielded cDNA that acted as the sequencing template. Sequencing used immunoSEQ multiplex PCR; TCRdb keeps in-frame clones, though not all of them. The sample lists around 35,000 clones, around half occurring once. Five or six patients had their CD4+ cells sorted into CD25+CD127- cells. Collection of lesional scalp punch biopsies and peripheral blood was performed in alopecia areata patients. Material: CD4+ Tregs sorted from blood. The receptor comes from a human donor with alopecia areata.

CDR3 amino acids: CASSVGQRGTQYF. The CDR3 nucleotides read TGTGCCAGCAGCGTAGGCCAGCGTGGGACCCAGTACTTC. V is TRBV9 and J is TRBJ2-5; D unclear. Between the trimmed V and J ends, which lost 0 bases and 7 bases, there was a span of 10 bases. There are 13 residues in the CDR3. The V gene's germline CDR1 is SGDLS and CDR2 YYNGEE.